One and the same sample provided the 8 T cell receptor beta chains below, sequenced in a study of blood T cell repertoires in COVID-19. Libraries were prepared by immunoSEQ multiplex PCR; TCRdb keeps only in-frame clonotypes and omits some of them. The sample includes 200,000 to 250,000 clones, approximately 86% of them seen just once. The sample was peripheral blood. These receptors were obtained from a woman of 80 years or more with acute or convalescent COVID-19.

The chain carries TRBV4-2 and TRBJ2-1; possibly TRBD2 for D (6 bases). V was trimmed by 4 bases and J by 4 bases, leaving 14 bases between them. CDR1 and CDR2 from the germline V gene are LGHNA and YNFKEQ. CDR3 size: 15 residues. CDR3 sequence: CASSPSPLAYNEQFF. In DNA, the CDR3 is TGTGCCAGCAGCCCTTCCCCACTAGCTTACAATGAGCAGTTCTTC.

The chain combines TRBV4-1 with TRBJ2-1; 11 bases map to TRBD1. Germline values: CDR1 MGHRA, CDR2 YSYEKL. The V and J ends lost 1 base and 6 bases, in that order; junction bases with no gene match: 2. The CDR3 consists of 15 residues. CDR3 in amino acids: CASSQGDRGGNEQFF. CDR3 bases: TGCGCCAGCAGCCAAGGGGACAGGGGGGGCAATGAGCAGTTCTTC.

The chain has TRBV6-2 or TRBV6-3 and TRBJ1-6; D remains ambiguous. CDR1 and CDR2 from the germline V gene are MNHEY and SVGEGT. The V end was cut by 3 bases, the J end by 7 bases, with 13 bases between. The CDR3 sequence is 15 residues long. The CDR3 loop reads CASSYAGVVNSPLHF. The DNA of the CDR3 is TGTGCCAGCAGTTATGCCGGGGTTGTCAATTCACCCCTCCACTTT.

The chain is built from TRBV20-1 and TRBJ1-5; a weak D match, TRBD1 (6 bases). Trimming stripped 3 bases from V and 1 base from J, with 13 bases between. The CDR3 totals 15 residues. From germline, CDR1 is DFQATT and CDR2 SNEGSKA (reference sequence). DNA of the CDR3: TGCAGTGCTAGTAGACAGGTACTAAGCAATCAGCCCCAGCATTTT. Translation: CSASRQVLSNQPQHF.

The rearrangement links TRBV2 to TRBJ1-4, with 7 bases that match TRBD1. This CDR3 spans 17 amino acids. The germline V gene has CDR1 SNHLY and CDR2 FYNNEI. With V trimmed by 6 bases and J by 0 bases, 10 bases remained unmatched. The DNA of the CDR3 is TGTGCCAGCAGGGCCGGGACAGCCTTTACAACTAATGAAAAACTGTTTTTT. This gives the protein CASRAGTAFTTNEKLFF.

The CDR3 is CSVGGRVDEQFF. CDR3 DNA: TGCAGCGTTGGGGGCAGGGTCGATGAGCAGTTCTTC. The chain recombines TRBV29-1 with TRBJ2-1; D may be TRBD1 (5 bases). V was pared by 4 bases and J by 8 bases, with 12 bases between. CDR3 length: 12 amino acids. CDR1 and CDR2 from the germline V gene are SQVTM and ANQGSEA.

This clone was found a few times. The chain carries TRBV5-1 and TRBJ1-5; 7 nucleotides match TRBD1. Per germline, CDR1 SGHRS and CDR2 YFSETQ. V lost 1 base, J lost 7 bases, and 8 bases stayed unmatched. CDR3 length: 15 amino acids. The CDR3 nucleotides read TGCGCCAGCAGCTTGACAGGGGAGGTTAGCCAGCCCCAGCATTTT. Amino acids: CASSLTGEVSQPQHF.

V usage is TRBV19 and J usage is TRBJ1-1; 9 positions agree with TRBD1. Per the germline V gene, CDR1 is LNHDA and CDR2 is SQIVND (reference sequence). This CDR3 has 15 amino acids. Trimming took 6 bases from V and 0 from J; bases not matched to a gene: 5. This chain's CDR3 is CASSMGQGLNTEAFF. The CDR3 DNA reads as TGTGCCAGTAGCATGGGACAGGGTTTGAACACTGAAGCTTTCTTT.